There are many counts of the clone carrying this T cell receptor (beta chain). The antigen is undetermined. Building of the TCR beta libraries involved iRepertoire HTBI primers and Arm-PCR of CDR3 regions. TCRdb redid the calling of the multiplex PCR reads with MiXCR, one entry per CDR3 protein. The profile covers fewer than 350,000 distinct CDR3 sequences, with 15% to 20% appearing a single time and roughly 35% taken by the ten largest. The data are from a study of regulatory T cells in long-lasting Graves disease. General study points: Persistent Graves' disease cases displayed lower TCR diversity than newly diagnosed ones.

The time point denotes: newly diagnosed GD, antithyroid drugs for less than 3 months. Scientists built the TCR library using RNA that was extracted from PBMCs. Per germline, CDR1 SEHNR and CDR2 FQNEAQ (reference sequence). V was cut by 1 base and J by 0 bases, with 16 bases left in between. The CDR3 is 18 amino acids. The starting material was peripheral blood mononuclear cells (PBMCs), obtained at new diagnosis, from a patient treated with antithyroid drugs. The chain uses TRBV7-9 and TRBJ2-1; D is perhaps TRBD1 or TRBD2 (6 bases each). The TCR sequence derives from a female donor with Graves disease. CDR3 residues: CASSLGSRGRSSYNEQFF. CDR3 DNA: TGTGCCAGCAGCTTAGGAAGTAGGGGGAGGAGCTCCTACAATGAGCAGTTCTTC. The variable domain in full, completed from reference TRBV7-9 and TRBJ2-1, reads DTGVSQNPRHKITKRGQNVTFRCDPISEHNRLYWYRQTLGQGPEFLTYFQNEAQLEKSRLLSDRFSAERPKGSFSTLEIQRTEQGDSAMYLCASSLGSRGRSSYNEQFFGPGTRLTVL.